This TCR beta chain stems from a study of identifying expanded T cells in peripheral blood. Repertoires were generated with immunoSEQ multiplex PCR, while TCRdb's copy carries only in-frame clones and drops some. The sample contains fewer than 60,000 clones, approximately 86% of which appear only once. CDR1 is SGHNT, CDR2 YENEEA, per germline. J gave up 4 bases and V 5 bases, and 4 bases lay outside the gene matches. The CDR3 has 15 residues. The sequenced sample was blood. This TCR was sampled from a person aged 18 to 70 in good health. The V and J genes are TRBV11-3 and TRBJ2-3; 12 bases match TRBD2. In nucleotides, the CDR3 is TGTGCCAGCAGCGCTAGCGGGAGGGCCGCAGATACGCAGTATTTT. Translating it yields CASSASGRAADTQYF.